Here is one T cell receptor (beta chain) with its context. In the original analysis: Scientists estimated how many nucleated cells there were by amplifying reference gene primers. Measured with immunoSEQ multiplex PCR; TCRdb has only the in-frame clones, and not every one. V, J and clone size derive from that table, while D and trimming were established from the DNA sequence. This table has about 140,000 clones, around 73% appearing once. This entry is derived from a study of blood T cell repertoires in COVID-19. Study-wide context: COVID-19 samples collected from the United States, Italy and Spain covered acute and convalescent phases. Sources were T cells, B-cell-depleted T cells, or PBMCs; the material itself was cDNA or gDNA.

Losses at the gene ends were 4 bases for V and 8 bases for J; bases not matched to a gene: 13. The CDR3 covers 17 residues. Germline V gives CDR1 LGHNA, CDR2 YSLEER. The material sequenced was peripheral blood. The sequence was collected from a man in his sixties who had recovered from COVID-19. The V call is TRBV4-3, the J call TRBJ1-6; TRBD1 matches 8 bases. The CDR3 DNA is TGCGCCAGCAGCCTCTGGGGACAGGCCCAGTCGGATTCACCCCTCCACTTT. Translation: CASSLWGQAQSDSPLHF.